A few counts support the clone carrying this T cell receptor (beta chain). Its antigen is undetermined. Individual cDNA molecules each received unique molecular identifiers attached to them. Each CDR3 protein is one row after TCRdb ran MiXCR on the 5' RACE reads. The profile shows roughly 50,000 distinct CDR3 sequences, over 7% of them singletons. With 5 bases clipped from V and 7 bases from J, the junction kept 2 bases outside the gene matches. The CDR3 is 12 amino acids. In germline, CDR1 is DFQATT, CDR2 SNEGSKA (reference sequence). These data originate in a study of early T cells in non-severe SARS-CoV-2 infection. Study details: From unsorted whole blood, bulk RNA was sequenced, and the chains remained unpaired. Whole-study findings and limits: The VDJdb matching leaned toward anti-spike CD8 responses and overlooked private and CD4 specificities.

The sequenced sample was whole blood. The receptor comes from an adult who was a healthcare worker with PCR-confirmed SARS-CoV-2 infection or an uninfected control (not recorded which). The genes are TRBV20-1 and TRBJ1-6; TRBD1 matches at 7 bases. The CDR3 spells CSAVGQNSPLHF. The CDR3 nucleotides read TGCAGTGCTGTGGGACAGAATTCACCCCTCCACTTT.